Listed below are T cell receptor beta chains from one sample, sequenced in a study of control samples from healthy donors and cancer patients. The assay was immunoSEQ multiplex PCR, and TCRdb's table has in-frame clones only and misses some. Found here are about 160,000 clones, around 90% of them singletons; the top ten hold about 11%. Sequencing used blood. Every receptor here comes from a young man in good health. The CDR3 runs from the conserved cysteine through the conserved F or W. The D gene is left open where the match is weak. Rows give clone size only sometimes, using once, few, many, or a class for an expanded clone.

size	V	D	J	DNA	CDR3
medium-sized	TRBV4-1	.	TRBJ1-1	TGCGCCAGCAGCCAAGTATCCGCTGTTGAAGCTTTCTTT	CASSQVSAVEAFF
.	TRBV2	.	TRBJ2-2	TGTGCCAGCAGTGAGGTTAAGGTCCCCGGGGAGCTGTTTTTT	CASSEVKVPGELFF
.	TRBV7-2	.	TRBJ2-2	TGTGCCAGCAGCTTAAGTTATCGAGGGACGAACACCGGGGAGCTGTTTTTT	CASSLSYRGTNTGELFF
.	TRBV10-3	.	TRBJ2-5	TGTGCCATCAGAAACGGGAGCCCCGAGACCCAGTACTTC	CAIRNGSPETQYF
.	TRBV28	.	TRBJ1-2	TGTGCCAGCAGTACCACACGCTATGGCTACACCTTC	CASSTTRYGYTF
.	TRBV2	.	TRBJ1-1	TGTGCCAGCAGTCGGAACACTGAAGCTTTCTTT	CASSRNTEAFF
once	TRBV7-9	.	TRBJ1-1	TGTGCCAGCAGGTTAACAGGGTCACACACTGAAGCTTTCTTT	CASRLTGSHTEAFF
.	TRBV5-5	TRBD2	TRBJ2-3	TGTGCCAGCAGCTGGACACTGACTAGCAGAAACACAGATACGCAGTATTTT	CASSWTLTSRNTDTQYF
.	TRBV7-6	.	TRBJ1-1	TGTGCCAGCAGCTTAGTAGTACCCCAGGCCGGGGGGTACACTGAAGCTTTCTTT	CASSLVVPQAGGYTEAFF
.	TRBV5-1	.	TRBJ1-4	TGCGCCAGCAGCTTGAGGACAACTAATGAAAAACTGTTTTTT	CASSLRTTNEKLFF
.	TRBV7-9	.	TRBJ1-3	TGTGCCAGCAGCCCTGGGGGGTCCTCTGGAAACACCATATATTTT	CASSPGGSSGNTIYF
.	TRBV6-6	.	TRBJ2-7	TGTGCCAGCAGTTACTCGAGAGCCCGATCCTACGAGCAGTACTTC	CASSYSRARSYEQYF
.	TRBV19	TRBD1	TRBJ1-2	TGTGCCAGTAGTAAGGACAGGGGTGCTGGCTACACCTTC	CASSKDRGAGYTF
.	TRBV19	.	TRBJ2-7	TGTGCCAGTAGTATCCGGGCAACCAACTACGAGCAGTACTTC	CASSIRATNYEQYF